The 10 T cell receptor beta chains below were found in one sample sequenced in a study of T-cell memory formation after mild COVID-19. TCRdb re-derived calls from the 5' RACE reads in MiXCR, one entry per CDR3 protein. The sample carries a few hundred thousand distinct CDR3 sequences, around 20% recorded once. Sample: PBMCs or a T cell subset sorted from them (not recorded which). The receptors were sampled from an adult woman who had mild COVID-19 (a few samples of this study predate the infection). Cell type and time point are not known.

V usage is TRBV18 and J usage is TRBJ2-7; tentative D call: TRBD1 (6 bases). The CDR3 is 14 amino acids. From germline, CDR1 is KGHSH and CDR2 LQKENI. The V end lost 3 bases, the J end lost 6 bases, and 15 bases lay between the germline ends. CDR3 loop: CASSPLTGPLEQYF. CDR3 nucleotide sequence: TGTGCCAGCTCACCGCTGACAGGCCCCCTCGAGCAGTACTTC.

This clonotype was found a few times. This CDR3 is CASIGRAVSNEQFF. As DNA, the CDR3 is TGTGCCAGCATTGGCAGGGCTGTATCCAATGAGCAGTTCTTC. The V gene is TRBV2, the J gene TRBJ2-1, with D perhaps TRBD1 (5 bases). CDR3 length: 14 residues. V lost 7 bases and J lost 6, with 16 bases in between. Germline CDR1 is SNHLY and CDR2 is FYNNEI. Variable domain in full (rest from reference TRBV2 and TRBJ2-1): EPEVTQTPSHQVTQMGQEVILRCVPISNHLYFYWYRQILGQKVEFLVSFYNNEISEKSEIFDDQFSVERPDGSNFTLKIRSTKLEDSAMYFCASIGRAVSNEQFFGPGTRLTVL.

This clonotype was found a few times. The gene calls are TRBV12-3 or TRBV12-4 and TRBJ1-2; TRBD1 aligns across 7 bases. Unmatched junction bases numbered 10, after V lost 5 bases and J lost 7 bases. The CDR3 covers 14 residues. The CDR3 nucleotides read TGTGCCAGCAGTGGGGGAGACAGGGTGTCTGGCTACACCTTC. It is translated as CASSGGDRVSGYTF.

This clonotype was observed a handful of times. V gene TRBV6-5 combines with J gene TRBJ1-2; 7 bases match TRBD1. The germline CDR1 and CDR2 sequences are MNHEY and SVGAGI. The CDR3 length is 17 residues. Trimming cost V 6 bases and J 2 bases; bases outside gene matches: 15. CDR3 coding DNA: TGTGCCAGCAGGAAACGGGACAGAAGATTTCCCAACTATGGCTACACCTTC. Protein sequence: CASRKRDRRFPNYGYTF.

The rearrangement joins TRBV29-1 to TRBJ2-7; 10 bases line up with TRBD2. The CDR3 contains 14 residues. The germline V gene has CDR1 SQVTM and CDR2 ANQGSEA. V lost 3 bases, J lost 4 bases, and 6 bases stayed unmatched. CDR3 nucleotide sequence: TGCAGCGTTGATACAGCGGGAGGGCCTTACGAGCAGTACTTC. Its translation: CSVDTAGGPYEQYF.

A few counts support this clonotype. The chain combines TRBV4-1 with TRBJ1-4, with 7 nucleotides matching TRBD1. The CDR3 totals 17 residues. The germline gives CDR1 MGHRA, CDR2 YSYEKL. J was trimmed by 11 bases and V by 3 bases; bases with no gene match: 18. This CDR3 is CASSQSMIGGPESKLFF. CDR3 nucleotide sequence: TGCGCCAGCAGCCAGTCGATGATAGGGGGCCCAGAAAGTAAACTGTTTTTT.

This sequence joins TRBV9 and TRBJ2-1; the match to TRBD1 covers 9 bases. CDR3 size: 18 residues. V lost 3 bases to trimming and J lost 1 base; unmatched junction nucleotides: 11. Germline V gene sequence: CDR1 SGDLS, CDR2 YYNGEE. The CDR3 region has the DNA TGTGCCAGCAGCGCTATGTGGGGGGGGACAGGGTCCTACAATGAGCAGTTCTTC. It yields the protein CASSAMWGGTGSYNEQFF. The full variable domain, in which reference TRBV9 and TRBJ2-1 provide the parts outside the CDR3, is DSGVTQTPKHLITATGQRVTLRCSPRSGDLSVYWYQQSLDQGLQFLIQYYNGEERAKGNILERFSAQQFPDLHSELNLSSLELGDSALYFCASSAMWGGTGSYNEQFFGPGTRLTVL.

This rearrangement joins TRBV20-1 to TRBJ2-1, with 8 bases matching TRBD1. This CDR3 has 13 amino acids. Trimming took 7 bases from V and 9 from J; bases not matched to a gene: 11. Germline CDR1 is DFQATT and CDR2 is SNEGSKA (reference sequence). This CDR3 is CSVWSGGAGEQFF. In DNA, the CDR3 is TGCAGTGTGTGGTCAGGGGGCGCGGGTGAGCAGTTCTTC.

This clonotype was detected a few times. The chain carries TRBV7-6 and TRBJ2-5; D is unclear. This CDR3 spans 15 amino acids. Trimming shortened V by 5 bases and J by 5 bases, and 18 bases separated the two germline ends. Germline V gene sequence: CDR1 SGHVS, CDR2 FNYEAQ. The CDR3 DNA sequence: TGTGCCAGCAGCAAATGGACCTCGGTGGGGGAGACCCAGTACTTC. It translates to CASSKWTSVGETQYF.

As DNA, the CDR3 is TGTGCCAGCAGTTTGGGGGAACTCTCTGGAAACACCATATATTTT. Residues: CASSLGELSGNTIYF. The V gene is TRBV28, the J gene TRBJ1-3; D perhaps matches TRBD1 (5 bases). Germline CDR1 MDHEN, CDR2 SYDVKM. The V end was cut by 3 bases, the J end by 0 bases, with 9 bases between. This CDR3 has 15 residues. Supplemented by reference TRBV28 and TRBJ1-3, the full variable domain reads DVKVTQSSRYLVKRTGEKVFLECVQDMDHENMFWYRQDPGLGLRLIYFSYDVKMKEKGDIPEGYSVSREKKERFSLILESASTNQTSMYLCASSLGELSGNTIYFGEGSWLTVV.